This T cell receptor beta chain derives from a study of shared clonotypes between healthy human individuals. Study-wide points: The generation probabilities recorded for non-shared clonotypes fell below those of clonotypes shared by all four donors.

TCRdb's copy holds only in-frame clones and misses some; the assay was immunoSEQ multiplex PCR. The sample has about 120,000 clones; 68% are singletons. V lost 5 bases, J lost 3 bases, and 14 bases lay in between. This CDR3 has 14 residues. The germline V gene encodes CDR1 MNHEY and CDR2 SMNVEV (reference sequence). Notes on this clone: Its matching antigen is unknown.

The sequence was collected from a woman younger than 45 in good health. Sequences were obtained from memory CD8+ T cells sorted from blood. Subset here: CD45RO+ cells pooled with CCR7-negative TemRA cells. The J gene is TRBJ2-7, the V gene TRBV27, with D uncertain. The CDR3 spells CASSPEASDYEQYF. Written as DNA, the CDR3 is TGTGCCAGCAGTCCCGAGGCCTCCGACTACGAGCAGTACTTC.